What follows describes a single TCR beta chain. Its antigen remains unknown. The V gene's germline CDR1 is SEHNR and CDR2 FQNEAQ (reference sequence). CDR3 length equals 15 residues. Trimming took 6 bases from V and 5 from J; bases not matched to a gene: 11. RNA transcripts provided the template for amplifying TCR beta CDR3 regions. HTBI-primed first-round RT-PCR preceded second-round multiplex PCR. TCRdb re-derived calls from the multiplex PCR reads in MiXCR, one entry per CDR3 protein. This repertoire shows some 250,000 distinct CDR3 sequences, around 42% found once; its top ten account for roughly half. This entry belongs to a study of Graves' ophthalmopathy and Graves' hyperthyroidism. Overall study findings and caveats: Between ophthalmopathy and stable hyperthyroidism, a 13-signature model drew a separation with 87.88% sensitivity and around 80% specificity. Detected in blood as well were most expanded thyroid clonotypes with frequency above 0.001. The model's prediction of ophthalmopathy progression had approximately 68% sensitivity and 72% to 80% specificity.

Excluded were patients with other autoimmune diseases, uncontrolled infections, pregnancy or lactation. The sequenced sample consisted of peripheral blood. This receptor was obtained from an adult man with Graves' ophthalmopathy. The V gene is TRBV7-9, the J gene TRBJ2-5, with 8 bases aligning to TRBD1. CDR3 sequence reads: CASRTIDRGWETQYF. CDR3 nucleotide sequence: TGTGCCAGCAGGACCATAGACAGGGGCTGGGAGACCCAGTACTTC.